The 16 T cell receptor beta chains given below trace back to one sample, sequenced in a study of T cell responses to AZD1222 COVID-19 vaccine. Method: immunoSEQ multiplex PCR; TCRdb's copy keeps in-frame clones and lacks some. The sample has some 140,000 clones, 92% seen once; the top ten hold approximately 3.4%. Sequenced material: peripheral blood, taken on day 0 of AZD1222 vaccination. These receptors all come from an adult in good health.

J is TRBJ1-3 and V is TRBV27, with D perhaps matching TRBD1 (5 bases). Between the trimmed V and J ends, which lost 3 bases and 0 bases, there was a span of 6 bases. Looked up from germline, CDR1 is MNHEY and CDR2 is SMNVEV (reference sequence). The CDR3 is 14 amino acids. For the CDR3, the DNA is TGTGCCAGCAGTTTGGGGGGCTCTGGAAACACCATATATTTT. It yields the protein CASSLGGSGNTIYF.

This clone was observed a few times. The genes are TRBV11-2 and TRBJ1-2; D is perhaps TRBD1 (6 bases). This CDR3 is built from 18 residues. Germline lookup yields CDR1 SGHAT and CDR2 FQNNGV. V lost 5 bases to trimming and J lost 1 base, with 23 bases between them. Written as DNA, the CDR3 is TGTGCCAGCAGCCAACCTATAGGGGGGAGTGGTGGTAACTATGGCTACACCTTC. It codes for CASSQPIGGSGGNYGYTF.

In its sample, this clone was seen a few times. J is TRBJ1-2 and V is TRBV11-2, with no clear D. This CDR3 region has 14 residues. Deletions cut 5 bases from V and 4 bases from J, with 14 bases between. CDR1 is SGHAT and CDR2 is FQNNGV in the germline V gene. In DNA, the CDR3 is TGTGCCAGCAGCCCAACCGAGGGCATCTATGGCTACACCTTC. Protein sequence: CASSPTEGIYGYTF.

The chain recombines TRBV4-3 with TRBJ2-1; 13 positions match TRBD2. CDR3 length: 19 residues. V shed 4 bases, J shed 8 bases, and the junction held 17 bases outside the gene matches. Germline CDR1 LGHNA, CDR2 YSLEER. Here the CDR3 DNA reads TGCGCCAGCAGCCCTTCCGGGACGGCCGGGACTAGCGGGATGTATGAGCAGTTCTTC. Protein sequence: CASSPSGTAGTSGMYEQFF.

The chain employs TRBV7-2 and TRBJ2-3; D is perhaps TRBD1 or TRBD2 (5 bases each). This CDR3 has 14 amino acids. Looked up from germline, CDR1 is SGHTA and CDR2 is FQGNSA. V lost 3 bases to trimming and J lost 4 bases, with 11 bases between them. For the CDR3, the DNA is TGTGCCAGCAGCTTGGACTCAGGGTCAGATACGCAGTATTTT. Translation: CASSLDSGSDTQYF.

The chain is built from TRBV28 and TRBJ1-1, with 7 bases fitting TRBD1. CDR3 length: 14 residues. Germline-derived CDR1 and CDR2 are MDHEN and SYDVKM. Unmatched junction bases numbered 4, after V lost 5 bases and J lost 1 base. DNA of the CDR3: TGTGCCAGCAGTGACAGGGCCCCGAACACTGAAGCTTTCTTT. Its protein product is CASSDRAPNTEAFF.

The rearrangement uses TRBV7-2 and TRBJ1-1; D call uncertain. Per the germline V gene, CDR1 is SGHTA and CDR2 is FQGNSA. V lost 5 bases to trimming and J lost 0 bases, with 7 bases between them. This CDR3 is 13 amino acids long. DNA for the CDR3: TGTGCCAGCAGCCCGGAGATGAACACTGAAGCTTTCTTT. Its translation: CASSPEMNTEAFF.

The genes are TRBV6-6 and TRBJ2-1; D unresolved. With 1 base removed from V and 3 bases from J, the gap between germline ends came to 10 bases. The CDR3 is 15 amino acids. From germline, CDR1 is MNHNY and CDR2 SVGAGI (reference sequence). The CDR3 here is CASSYFGLDYNEQFF. The CDR3, as DNA: TGTGCCAGCAGTTACTTCGGGCTAGACTACAATGAGCAGTTCTTC.

This rearrangement joins TRBV30 to TRBJ2-1, with 7 bases matching TRBD1. V shed 1 base and J 8 bases; nucleotides not matched to a gene: 8. Germline assignment: CDR1 GTSNPN and CDR2 SVGIG (reference sequence). The CDR3 is made up of 14 amino acids. The CDR3 nucleotides read TGTGCCTGGAGTGGGGGCAGGGGGATGGATGAGCAGTTCTTC. Amino acids: CAWSGGRGMDEQFF.

The rearrangement uses TRBV7-6 and TRBJ2-3; unclear D gene. The CDR3 is 15 residues long. Trimming took off 4 bases at V and 2 bases at J, with 13 bases between the two ends. Germline values: CDR1 SGHVS, CDR2 FNYEAQ. The CDR3 nucleotides are TGTGCCAGCAGCTACCACACGGATATCACAGATACGCAGTATTTT. It yields the protein CASSYHTDITDTQYF.

This chain links TRBV19 with TRBJ1-5, with D possibly being TRBD1 (5 bases). The CDR3 totals 16 residues. V lost 5 bases and J lost 4, with 18 bases in between. From germline, CDR1 is LNHDA and CDR2 SQIVND (reference sequence). The CDR3 sequence: CASSVRQGDLNQPQHF. The CDR3 coding sequence is TGTGCCAGTAGTGTACGACAAGGGGACCTGAATCAGCCCCAGCATTTT.

The chain uses TRBV4-3 and TRBJ2-5; 8 bases align to TRBD1. V shed 1 base and J 2 bases; nucleotides not matched to a gene: 3. This CDR3 contains 15 residues. In germline, CDR1 is LGHNA, CDR2 YSLEER. The CDR3 DNA sequence: TGCGCCAGCAGCCAAGCCGGGACAGGACAAGAGACCCAGTACTTC. Its protein is CASSQAGTGQETQYF.

This chain links TRBV2 with TRBJ1-2; the D gene is possibly TRBD1 (6 bases). The CDR3 spans 15 residues. The ends were cut back, 6 bases at V and 4 bases at J, with 18 bases in the middle. CDR1 is SNHLY and CDR2 is FYNNEI in the germline V gene. For the CDR3, the DNA is TGTGCCAGCAGGGAACAGGGCGTCCCTACCTATGGCTACACCTTC. Translation: CASREQGVPTYGYTF.

The chain combines TRBV19 with TRBJ1-2, with D possibly TRBD1 on 5 matching bases. Per the germline V gene, CDR1 is LNHDA and CDR2 is SQIVND (reference sequence). The CDR3 loop spans 12 amino acids. V lost 4 bases and J lost 2, with 5 bases in between. The CDR3 DNA sequence: TGTGCCAGTAGTAGGGACAACTATGGCTACACCTTC. Its translation: CASSRDNYGYTF.

V gene TRBV7-9 combines with J gene TRBJ1-2; 7 nucleotides agree with TRBD1. This CDR3 has 12 residues. Germline CDR1 SEHNR, CDR2 FQNEAQ (reference sequence). V lost 8 bases, J lost 4 bases, and 4 bases stayed unmatched. In nucleotides, the CDR3 is TGTGCCAGCGTGGGGGACAGCTATGGCTACACCTTC. Amino acids: CASVGDSYGYTF.

This clone appeared a single time. CDR3 sequence: CASSRQDRGNTEAFF. The CDR3 nucleotides are TGTGCCAGCAGCCGTCAGGACAGGGGTAACACTGAAGCTTTCTTT. This chain connects TRBV7-9 to TRBJ1-1; 9 nucleotides match TRBD1. The CDR3 totals 15 residues. The germline V gene encodes CDR1 SEHNR and CDR2 FQNEAQ (reference sequence). With 5 bases clipped from V and 2 bases from J, the junction kept 6 bases outside the gene matches. Supplemented by reference TRBV7-9 and TRBJ1-1, the full variable domain reads DTGVSQNPRHKITKRGQNVTFRCDPISEHNRLYWYRQTLGQGPEFLTYFQNEAQLEKSRLLSDRFSAERPKGSFSTLEIQRTEQGDSAMYLCASSRQDRGNTEAFFGQGTRLTVV.